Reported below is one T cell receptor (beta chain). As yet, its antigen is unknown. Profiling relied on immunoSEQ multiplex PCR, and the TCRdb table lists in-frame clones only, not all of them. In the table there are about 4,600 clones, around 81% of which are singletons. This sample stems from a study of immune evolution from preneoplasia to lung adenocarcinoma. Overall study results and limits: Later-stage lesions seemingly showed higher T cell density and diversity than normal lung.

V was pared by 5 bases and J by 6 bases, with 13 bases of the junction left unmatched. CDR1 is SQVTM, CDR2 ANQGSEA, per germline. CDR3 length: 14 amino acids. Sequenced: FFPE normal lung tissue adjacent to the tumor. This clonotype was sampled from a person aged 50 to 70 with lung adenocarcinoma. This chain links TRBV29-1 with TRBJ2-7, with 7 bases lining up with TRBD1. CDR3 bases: TGCAGCGTTCGCGGACAGGCTTTCCTGGGCGAGCAGTACTTC. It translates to CSVRGQAFLGEQYF.